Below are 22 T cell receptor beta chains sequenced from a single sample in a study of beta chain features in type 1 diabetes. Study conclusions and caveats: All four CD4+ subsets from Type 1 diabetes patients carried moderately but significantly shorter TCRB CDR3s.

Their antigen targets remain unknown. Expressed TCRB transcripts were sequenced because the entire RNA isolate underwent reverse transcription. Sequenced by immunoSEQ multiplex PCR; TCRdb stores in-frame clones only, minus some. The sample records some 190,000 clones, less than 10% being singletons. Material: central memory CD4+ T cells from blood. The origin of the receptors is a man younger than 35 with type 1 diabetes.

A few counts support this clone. This CDR3 reads CASRGARDRGNYGYTF. The CDR3 DNA is TGTGCCAGCAGAGGGGCCCGGGACAGAGGAAACTATGGCTACACCTTC. The J gene is TRBJ1-2, the V gene TRBV2; 7 bases agree with TRBD1. J was trimmed by 2 bases and V by 6 bases; bases with no gene match: 12. Germline-derived CDR1 and CDR2 are SNHLY and FYNNEI. This CDR3 spans 16 amino acids. Full variable domain (rest looked up from reference TRBV2 and TRBJ1-2): EPEVTQTPSHQVTQMGQEVILRCVPISNHLYFYWYRQILGQKVEFLVSFYNNEISEKSEIFDDQFSVERPDGSNFTLKIRSTKLEDSAMYFCASRGARDRGNYGYTFGSGTRLTVV.

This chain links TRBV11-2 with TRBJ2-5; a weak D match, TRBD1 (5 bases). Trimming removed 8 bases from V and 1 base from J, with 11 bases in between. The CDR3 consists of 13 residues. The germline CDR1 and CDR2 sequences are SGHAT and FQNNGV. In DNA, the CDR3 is TGTGCCAGCTCCCAGGGCTTCCAAGAGACCCAGTACTTC. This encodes CASSQGFQETQYF.

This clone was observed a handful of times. The DNA of the CDR3 is TGTGCTGCGGGGGTTAGCAATCAGCCCCAGCATTTT. It is translated as CAAGVSNQPQHF. The chain recombines TRBV27 with TRBJ1-5; TRBD1 is a possible D gene (5 bases). Per germline, CDR1 MNHEY and CDR2 SMNVEV (reference sequence). The CDR3 contains 12 residues.

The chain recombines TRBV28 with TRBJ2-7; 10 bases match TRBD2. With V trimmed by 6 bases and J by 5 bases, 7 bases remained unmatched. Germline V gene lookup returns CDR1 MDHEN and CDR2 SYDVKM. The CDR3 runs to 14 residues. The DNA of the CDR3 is TGTGCCAGCAGAATCCTAGCGGGAGTTAACGAGCAGTACTTC. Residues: CASRILAGVNEQYF.

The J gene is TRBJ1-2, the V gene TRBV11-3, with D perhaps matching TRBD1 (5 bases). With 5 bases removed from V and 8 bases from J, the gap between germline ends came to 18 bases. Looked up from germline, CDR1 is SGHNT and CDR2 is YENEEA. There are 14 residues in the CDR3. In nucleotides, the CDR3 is TGTGCCAGCAGCGGAGGCTCGGTGGAGGGGGGCTACACCTTC. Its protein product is CASSGGSVEGGYTF.

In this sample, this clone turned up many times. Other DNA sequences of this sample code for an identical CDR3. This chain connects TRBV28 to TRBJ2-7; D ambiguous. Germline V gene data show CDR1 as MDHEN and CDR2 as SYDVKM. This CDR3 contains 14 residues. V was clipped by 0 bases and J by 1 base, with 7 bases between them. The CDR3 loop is CASSLWASSYEQYF. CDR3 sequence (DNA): TGTGCCAGCAGTTTATGGGCAAGTTCCTACGAGCAGTACTTC.

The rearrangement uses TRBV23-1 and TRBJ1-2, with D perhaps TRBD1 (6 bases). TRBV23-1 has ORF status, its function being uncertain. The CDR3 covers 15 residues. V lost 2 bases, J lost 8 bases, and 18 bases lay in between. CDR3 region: CASSQREHREAGYTF. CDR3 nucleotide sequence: TGCGCCAGCAGTCAAAGAGAGCACAGGGAAGCGGGCTACACCTTC.

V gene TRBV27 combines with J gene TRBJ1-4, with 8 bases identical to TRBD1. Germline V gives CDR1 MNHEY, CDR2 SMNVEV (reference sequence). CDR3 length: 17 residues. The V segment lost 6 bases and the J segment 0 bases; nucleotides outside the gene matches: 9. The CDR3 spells CASSAGTGKATNEKLFF. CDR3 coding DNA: TGTGCCAGCAGCGCCGGGACAGGAAAAGCAACTAATGAAAAACTGTTTTTT.

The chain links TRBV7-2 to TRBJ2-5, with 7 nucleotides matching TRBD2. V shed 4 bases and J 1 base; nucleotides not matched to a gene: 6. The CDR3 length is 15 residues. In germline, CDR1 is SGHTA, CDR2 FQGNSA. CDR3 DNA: TGTGCCAGCAGCTCGGTGGGGACTACCCAAGAGACCCAGTACTTC. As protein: CASSSVGTTQETQYF.

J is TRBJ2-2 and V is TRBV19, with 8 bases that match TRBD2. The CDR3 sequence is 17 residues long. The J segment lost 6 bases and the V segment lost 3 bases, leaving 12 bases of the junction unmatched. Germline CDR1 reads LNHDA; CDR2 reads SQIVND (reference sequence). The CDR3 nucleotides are TGTGCCAGTAGTATCACGCCGGGACTAGGAGGCTCCGGGGAGCTGTTTTTT. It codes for CASSITPGLGGSGELFF.

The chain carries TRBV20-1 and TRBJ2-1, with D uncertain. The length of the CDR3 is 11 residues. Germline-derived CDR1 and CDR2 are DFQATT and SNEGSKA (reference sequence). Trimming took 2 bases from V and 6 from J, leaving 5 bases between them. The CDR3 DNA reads TGCAGTGCTAGACCCCGCAATGAGCAGTTCTTC. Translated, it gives CSARPRNEQFF.

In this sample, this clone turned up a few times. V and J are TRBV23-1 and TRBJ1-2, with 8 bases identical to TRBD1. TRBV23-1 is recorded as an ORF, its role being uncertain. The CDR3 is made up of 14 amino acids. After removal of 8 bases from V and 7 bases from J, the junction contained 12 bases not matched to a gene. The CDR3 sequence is CASFVTGQGCGYTF. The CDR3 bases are TGCGCCAGCTTCGTGACCGGACAGGGATGTGGCTACACCTTC.

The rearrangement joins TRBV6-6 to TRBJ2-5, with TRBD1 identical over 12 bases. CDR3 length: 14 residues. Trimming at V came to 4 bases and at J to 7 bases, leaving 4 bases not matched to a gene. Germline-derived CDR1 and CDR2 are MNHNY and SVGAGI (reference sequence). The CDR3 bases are TGTGCCAGCAGTTCCGGGACAGGGGGCGGGACCCAGTACTTC. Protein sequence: CASSSGTGGGTQYF.

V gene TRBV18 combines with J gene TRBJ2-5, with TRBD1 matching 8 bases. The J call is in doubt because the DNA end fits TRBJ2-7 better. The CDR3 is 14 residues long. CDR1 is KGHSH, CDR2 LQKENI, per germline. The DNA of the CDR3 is TGTGCCAGCTCAGTGACAGGGGAGCCCTACGAGCAGTACTTC. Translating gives CASSVTGEPYEQYF.

The CDR3: CASRAGQTYNEQFF. The CDR3 nucleotides are TGTGCCAGCCGAGCGGGGCAAACCTACAATGAGCAGTTCTTC. The chain uses TRBV6-6 and TRBJ2-1, with 7 bases lining up with TRBD2. This CDR3 comprises 14 residues. CDR1 is MNHNY, CDR2 SVGAGI, per germline (reference sequence). The V and J ends lost 8 bases and 2 bases, in that order; junction bases with no gene match: 6.

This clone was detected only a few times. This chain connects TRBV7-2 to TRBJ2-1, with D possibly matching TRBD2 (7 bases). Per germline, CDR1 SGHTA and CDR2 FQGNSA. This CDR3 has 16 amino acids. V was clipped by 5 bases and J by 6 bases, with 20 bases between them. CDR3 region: CASSPAGGRGSNEQFF. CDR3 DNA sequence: TGTGCCAGCAGCCCCGCAGGAGGGAGGGGGAGCAATGAGCAGTTCTTC.

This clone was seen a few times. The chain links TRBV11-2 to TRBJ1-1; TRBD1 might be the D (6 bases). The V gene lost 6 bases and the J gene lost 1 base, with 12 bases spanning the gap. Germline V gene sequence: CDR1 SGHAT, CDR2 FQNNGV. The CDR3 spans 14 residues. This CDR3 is CASSYDRRNTEAFF. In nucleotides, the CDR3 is TGTGCCAGCAGTTACGACAGGAGGAACACTGAAGCTTTCTTT.

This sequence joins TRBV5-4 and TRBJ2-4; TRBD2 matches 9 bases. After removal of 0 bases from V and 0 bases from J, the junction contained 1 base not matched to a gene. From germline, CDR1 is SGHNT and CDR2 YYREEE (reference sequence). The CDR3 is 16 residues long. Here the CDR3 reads CASSLALAGAKNIQYF. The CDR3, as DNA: TGTGCCAGCAGCTTGGCACTAGCGGGAGCCAAAAACATTCAGTACTTC. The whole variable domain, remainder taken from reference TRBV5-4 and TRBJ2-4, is ETGVTQSPTHLIKTRGQQVTLRCSSQSGHNTVSWYQQALGQGPQFIFQYYREEENGRGNFPPRFSGLQFPNYSSELNVNALELDDSALYLCASSLALAGAKNIQYFGAGTRLSVL.

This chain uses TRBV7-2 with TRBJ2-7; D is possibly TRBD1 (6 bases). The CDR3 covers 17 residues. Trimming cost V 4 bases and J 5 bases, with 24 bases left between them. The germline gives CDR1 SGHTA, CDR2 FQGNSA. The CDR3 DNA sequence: TGTGCCAGCAGCTATAGCAGGGGAGTGGGGTTTTTTAACGAGCAGTACTTC. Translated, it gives CASSYSRGVGFFNEQYF.

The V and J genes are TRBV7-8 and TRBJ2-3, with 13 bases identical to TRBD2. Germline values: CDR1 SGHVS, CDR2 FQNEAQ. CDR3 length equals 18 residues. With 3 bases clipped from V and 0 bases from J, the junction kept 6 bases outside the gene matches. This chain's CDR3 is CASSFPTSGRTSTDTQYF. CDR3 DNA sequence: TGTGCCAGCAGCTTTCCGACTAGCGGGAGGACCAGCACAGATACGCAGTATTTT.

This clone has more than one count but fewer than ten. The CDR3 is CASSFQNQPQHF. DNA of the CDR3: TGTGCCAGCAGTTTTCAAAATCAGCCCCAGCATTTT. The J gene is TRBJ1-5, the V gene TRBV27; the D is unclear. V gave up 3 bases and J gave up 4 bases, with 4 bases separating them. CDR3 length: 12 residues. CDR1 MNHEY and CDR2 SMNVEV come from the germline V gene (reference sequence).

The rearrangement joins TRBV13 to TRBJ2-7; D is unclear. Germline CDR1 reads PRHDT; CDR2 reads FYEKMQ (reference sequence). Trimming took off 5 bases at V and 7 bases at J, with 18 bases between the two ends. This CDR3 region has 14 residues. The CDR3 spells CASSRRVSPDEQYF. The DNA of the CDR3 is TGTGCCAGCAGCCGCCGGGTTTCCCCAGATGAGCAGTACTTC.